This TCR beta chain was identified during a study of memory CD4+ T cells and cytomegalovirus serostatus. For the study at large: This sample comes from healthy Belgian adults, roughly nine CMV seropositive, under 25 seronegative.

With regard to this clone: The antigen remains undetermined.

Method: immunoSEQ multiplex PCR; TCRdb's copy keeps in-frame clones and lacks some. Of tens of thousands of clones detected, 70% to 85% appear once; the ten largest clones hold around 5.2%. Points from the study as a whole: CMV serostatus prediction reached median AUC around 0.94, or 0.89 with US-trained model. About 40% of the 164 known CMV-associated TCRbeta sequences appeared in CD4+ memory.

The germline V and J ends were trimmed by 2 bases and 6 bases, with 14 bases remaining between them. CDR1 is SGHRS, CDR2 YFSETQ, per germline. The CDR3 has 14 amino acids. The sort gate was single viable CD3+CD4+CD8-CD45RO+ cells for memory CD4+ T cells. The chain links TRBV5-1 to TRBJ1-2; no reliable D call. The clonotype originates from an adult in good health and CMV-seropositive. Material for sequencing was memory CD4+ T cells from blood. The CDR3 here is CASSLLIGSDGYTF. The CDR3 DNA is TGCGCCAGCAGCTTATTGATTGGTTCGGATGGCTACACCTTC.